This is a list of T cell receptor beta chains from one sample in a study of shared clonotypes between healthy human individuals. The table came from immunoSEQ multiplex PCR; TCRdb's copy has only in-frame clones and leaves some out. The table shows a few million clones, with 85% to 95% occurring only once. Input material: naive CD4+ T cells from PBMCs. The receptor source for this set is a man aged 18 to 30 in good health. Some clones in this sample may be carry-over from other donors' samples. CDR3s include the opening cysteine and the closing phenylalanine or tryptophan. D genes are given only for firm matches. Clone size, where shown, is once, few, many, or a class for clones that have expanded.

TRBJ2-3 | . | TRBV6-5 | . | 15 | TGTGCCAGCAGTTCAAGGCCCGGGCCCACAGATACGCAGTATTTT | CASSSRPGPTDTQYF
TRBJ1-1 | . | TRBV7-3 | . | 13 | TGTGCCAGCAGTTACCAGGGGAACACTGAAGCTTTCTTT | CASSYQGNTEAFF
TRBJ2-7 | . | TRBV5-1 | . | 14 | TGCGCCAGCAGCTTGGCCGGGGGAGTCTACGAGCAGTACTTC | CASSLAGGVYEQYF
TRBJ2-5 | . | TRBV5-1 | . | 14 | TGCGCCAGCAGCTTGGTTCTGGACCAAGAGACCCAGTACTTC | CASSLVLDQETQYF
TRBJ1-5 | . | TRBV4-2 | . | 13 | TGTGCCAGCAGCCAAGGGGGTCCTCAGCCCCAGCATTTT | CASSQGGPQPQHF
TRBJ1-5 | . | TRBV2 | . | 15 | TGTGCCAGCAGTGAATGGGCGGGCTTTTATCAGCCCCAGCATTTT | CASSEWAGFYQPQHF
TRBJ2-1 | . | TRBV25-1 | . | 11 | TGTGCCAGCAGTCAAGGAGATGAGCAGTTCTTC | CASSQGDEQFF
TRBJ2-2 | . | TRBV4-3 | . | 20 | TGCGCCAGCAGCCATCTCCCCCGTCCAGCGGCTGCGGCGGGCACCGGGGAGCTGTTTTTT | CASSHLPRPAAAAGTGELFF
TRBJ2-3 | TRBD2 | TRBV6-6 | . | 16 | TGTGCCAGCAGTTACTTAATAGCGGGAGTTGAAGATACGCAGTATTTT | CASSYLIAGVEDTQYF
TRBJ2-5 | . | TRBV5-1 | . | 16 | TGCGCCAGCAGCTTGAAAACCGGGAGATCGAGAGAGACCCAGTACTTC | CASSLKTGRSRETQYF
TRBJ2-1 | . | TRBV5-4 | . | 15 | TGTGCCAGCACCCCCGGGGTAGGGGGTTACAATGAGCAGTTCTTC | CASTPGVGGYNEQFF
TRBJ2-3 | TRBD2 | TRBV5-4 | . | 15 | TGTGCCAGCAGCTTGGGGGGGACTAGAACAGATACGCAGTATTTT | CASSLGGTRTDTQYF
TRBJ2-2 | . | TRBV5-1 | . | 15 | TGCGCCAGCAGCTTGATGGCAGGGATAGGCGGGGAGCTGTTTTTT | CASSLMAGIGGELFF
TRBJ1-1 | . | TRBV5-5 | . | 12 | TGTGCCAGCAGCTTGCGGGATACTGAAGCTTTCTTT | CASSLRDTEAFF
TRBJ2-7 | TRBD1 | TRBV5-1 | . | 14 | TGCGCCAGCAGGGGACAGGCGGAAGAGTACGAGCAGTACTTC | CASRGQAEEYEQYF
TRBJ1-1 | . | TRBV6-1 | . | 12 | TGTGCCAGCAGTGAACTCGGGGGAAAAGCTTTCTTT | CASSELGGKAFF
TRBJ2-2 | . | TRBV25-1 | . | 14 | TGTGCCAGCAGTGGGGCAGCGAACACCGGGGAGCTGTTTTTT | CASSGAANTGELFF
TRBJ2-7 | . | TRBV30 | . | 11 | TGTGCCTGGAGTTCGCGATACGAGCAGTACTTC | CAWSSRYEQYF
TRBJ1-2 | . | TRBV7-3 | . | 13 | TGTGCCAGCAGCTTTAGGGCTAGTTCGGGCTACACCTTC | CASSFRASSGYTF
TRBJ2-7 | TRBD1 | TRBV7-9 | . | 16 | TGTGCCAGCAGCCCCGGTTCCTTAGGGGGCATAGGCGAGCAGTACTTC | CASSPGSLGGIGEQYF
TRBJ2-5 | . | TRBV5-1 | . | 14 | TGCGCCAGCAGCTCCCGACAGGGAGGAGAGACCCAGTACTTC | CASSSRQGGETQYF
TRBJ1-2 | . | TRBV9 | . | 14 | TGTGCCAGCAGCGCCCGGACAGTCAACTATGGCTACACCTTC | CASSARTVNYGYTF
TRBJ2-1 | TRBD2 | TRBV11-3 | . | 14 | TGTGCCAGCAGCTTAGCGGGCGGGAGCGGAGAGCAGTTCTTC | CASSLAGGSGEQFF
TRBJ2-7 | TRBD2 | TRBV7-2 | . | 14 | TGTGCCAGCAGCTTAGGCGGGAGTAGGAACGAGCAGTACTTC | CASSLGGSRNEQYF
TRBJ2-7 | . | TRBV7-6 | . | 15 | TGTGCCAGCAGCTTAGTGGCAGGGTTTTCCTACGAGCAGTACTTC | CASSLVAGFSYEQYF
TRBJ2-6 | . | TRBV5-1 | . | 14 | TGCGCCAGTGGGAGAGTATCTGGGGCCAACGTCCTGACTTTC | CASGRVSGANVLTF
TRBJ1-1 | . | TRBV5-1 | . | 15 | TGCGCCAGCAGCTCGCCAACGAAGGGAAACACTGAAGCTTTCTTT | CASSSPTKGNTEAFF
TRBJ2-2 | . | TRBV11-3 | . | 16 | TGTGCCAGCAGCTTATGGGGCGGACCGAACACCGGGGAGCTGTTTTTT | CASSLWGGPNTGELFF
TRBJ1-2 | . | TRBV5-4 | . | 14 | TGTGCCAGCAGCTTAGGACACCTTAACTATGGCTACACCTTC | CASSLGHLNYGYTF
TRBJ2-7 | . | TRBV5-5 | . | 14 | TGTGCCAGCAGCTTGGTGGCTCTAGGGGACGAGCAGTACTTC | CASSLVALGDEQYF
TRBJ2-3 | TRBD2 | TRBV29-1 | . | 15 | TGCAGCGTCATCAGCGGGAGGGGGAGCACAGATACGCAGTATTTT | CSVISGRGSTDTQYF
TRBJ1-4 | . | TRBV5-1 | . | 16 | TGCGCCAGCAGCACAAACCCCTCCGGTCTTAATGAAAAACTGTTTTTT | CASSTNPSGLNEKLFF
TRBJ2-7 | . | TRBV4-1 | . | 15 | TGCGCCAGCAGCCAAGAACCGGGACCTGGCTACGAGCAGTACTTC | CASSQEPGPGYEQYF
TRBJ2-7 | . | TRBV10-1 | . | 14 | TGCGCCAGCAGCCAGGGGCCGGGTACCTACGAGCAGTACTTC | CASSQGPGTYEQYF
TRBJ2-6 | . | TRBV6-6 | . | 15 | TGTGCCAGCAGTTACGGGCAGCCCGGGGCCAACGTCCTGACTTTC | CASSYGQPGANVLTF
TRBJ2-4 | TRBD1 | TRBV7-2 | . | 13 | TGTGCCAGCAGTCACCCGGGGACAGGGCATCAGTACTTC | CASSHPGTGHQYF
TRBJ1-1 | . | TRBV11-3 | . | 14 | TGTGCCAGCTCGGTGGGCCATGGTACCACTGAAGCTTTCTTT | CASSVGHGTTEAFF
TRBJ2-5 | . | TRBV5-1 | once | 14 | TGCGCCAGCAGCCTGGGGCCCATAGAGGAGACCCAGTACTTC | CASSLGPIEETQYF
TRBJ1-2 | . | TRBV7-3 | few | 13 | TGTGCCAGCAGCAGAAGTCAGGGTAGTGGCTACACCTTC | CASSRSQGSGYTF
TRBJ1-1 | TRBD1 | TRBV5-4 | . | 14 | TGTGCCAGCAGCTTAAGGACAGGGAACACTGAAGCTTTCTTT | CASSLRTGNTEAFF
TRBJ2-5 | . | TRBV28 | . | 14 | TGTGCCAGCAGTTTGACGGGGTACCAAGAGACCCAGTACTTC | CASSLTGYQETQYF